Sequencing of this TCR beta chain was carried out in a study of T cells in women clearing cervical HPV infection. At the level of the study: HLA type stays a possible confounder, typing being limited.

This CDR3 is 13 amino acids long. J lost 5 bases, V lost 5 bases, and 5 bases had no gene match. Germline CDR1 reads SGHVT; CDR2 reads SQSDAQ. Study-wide findings and caveats: A classifier using richness and V gene abundances reached an AUC of more than 0.8. It is unknown whether associations predate infection; no effector/memory or HPV-specific sorting.

Considering frequency, this clone is medium-sized. Its antigen remains unidentified. The read halts 3 residues ahead of the CDR3 end, with the missing end drawn from the germline J gene. Assay used: immunoSEQ multiplex PCR; TCRdb lists only in-frame clones, some missing. The sample includes tens of thousands of clones. The chain has TRBV7-4 and TRBJ2-5; 7 bases align to TRBD1. This TCR came from a woman aged 18 to 75 with a cervical HPV16 infection that either progressed to CIN3+ or cleared (not recorded which). Sequencing was performed on blood buffy coat. CDR3 loop: CASSQGVKETQYF. CDR3 bases read: TGTGCCAGCAGCCAGGGGGTCAAGGAGACC.